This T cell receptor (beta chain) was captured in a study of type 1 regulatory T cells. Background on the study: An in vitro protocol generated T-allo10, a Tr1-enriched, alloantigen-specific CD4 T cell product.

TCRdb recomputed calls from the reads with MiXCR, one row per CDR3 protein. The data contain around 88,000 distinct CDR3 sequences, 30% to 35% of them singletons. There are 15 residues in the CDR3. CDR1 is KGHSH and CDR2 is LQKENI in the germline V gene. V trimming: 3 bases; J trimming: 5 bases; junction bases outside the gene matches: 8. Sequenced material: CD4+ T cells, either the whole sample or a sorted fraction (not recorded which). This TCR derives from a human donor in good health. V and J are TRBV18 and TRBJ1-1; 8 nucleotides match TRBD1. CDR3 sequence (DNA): TGTGCCAGCTCACCCCGACAGGGGATTGATACTGAAGCTTTCTTT. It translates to CASSPRQGIDTEAFF.